This T cell receptor (beta chain) was retrieved from a study of patients and donors after allogeneic stem cell transplantation. V was pared by 5 bases and J by 1 base, with 8 bases of the junction left unmatched. The length of the CDR3 is 16 residues. CDR1 MNHEY and CDR2 SVGAGI come from the germline V gene. TCRdb processed the RT-PCR reads anew with MiXCR; each CDR3 protein has one entry. This sample has about 25,000 distinct CDR3 sequences, with roughly two fifths found just once. The receptor comes from a human donor who was either an allogeneic HSCT recipient or a stem cell or donor lymphocyte infusion donor (not recorded which). It is not recorded whose cells these are; they may come from a transplant donor. The material sequenced was blood, either unsorted or a sorted T cell fraction (not recorded which). This chain links TRBV6-5 with TRBJ2-7; TRBD2 matches at 10 bases. The CDR3 DNA sequence: TGTGCCAGCAGTCAAAGCGGGAGGGCCGGGTCCTACGAGCAGTACTTC. This sequence encodes CASSQSGRAGSYEQYF.